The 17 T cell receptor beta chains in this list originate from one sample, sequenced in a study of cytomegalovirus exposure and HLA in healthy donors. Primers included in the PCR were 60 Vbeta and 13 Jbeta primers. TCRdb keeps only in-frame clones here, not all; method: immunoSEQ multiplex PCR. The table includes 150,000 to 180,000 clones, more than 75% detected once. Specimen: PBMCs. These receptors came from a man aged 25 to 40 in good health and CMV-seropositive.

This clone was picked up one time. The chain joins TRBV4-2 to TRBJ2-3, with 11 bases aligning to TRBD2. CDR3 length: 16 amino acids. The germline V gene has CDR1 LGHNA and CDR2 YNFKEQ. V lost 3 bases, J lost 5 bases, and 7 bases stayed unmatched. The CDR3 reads CASSQSSGRARDTQYF. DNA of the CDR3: TGTGCCAGCAGCCAGAGTAGCGGGAGGGCCAGAGATACGCAGTATTTT.

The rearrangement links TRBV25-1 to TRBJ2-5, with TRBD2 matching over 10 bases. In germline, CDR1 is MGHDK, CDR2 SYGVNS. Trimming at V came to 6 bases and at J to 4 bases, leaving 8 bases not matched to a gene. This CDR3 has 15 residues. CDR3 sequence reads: CASSLKAGGGETQYF. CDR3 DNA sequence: TGTGCCAGCAGCCTGAAAGCGGGAGGGGGAGAGACCCAGTACTTC.

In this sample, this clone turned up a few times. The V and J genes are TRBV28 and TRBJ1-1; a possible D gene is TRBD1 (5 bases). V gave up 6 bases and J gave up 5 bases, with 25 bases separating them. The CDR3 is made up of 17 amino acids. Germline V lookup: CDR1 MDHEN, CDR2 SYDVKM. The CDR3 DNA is TGTGCCAGCAGCCCCCTCGGAACAGGCCCCTGGGTAACTGAAGCTTTCTTT. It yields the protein CASSPLGTGPWVTEAFF.

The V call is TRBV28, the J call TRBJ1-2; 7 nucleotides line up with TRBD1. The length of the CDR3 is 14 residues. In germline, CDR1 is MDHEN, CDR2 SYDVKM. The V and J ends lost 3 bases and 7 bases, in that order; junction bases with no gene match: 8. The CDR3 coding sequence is TGTGCCAGCAGTTTGACCCAGACAGGGTTTGGCTACACCTTC. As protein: CASSLTQTGFGYTF.

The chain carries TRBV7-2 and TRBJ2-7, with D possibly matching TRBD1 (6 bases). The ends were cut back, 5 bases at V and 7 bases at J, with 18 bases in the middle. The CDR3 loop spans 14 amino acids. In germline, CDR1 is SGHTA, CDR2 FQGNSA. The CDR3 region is CASSRQVPFGEQYF. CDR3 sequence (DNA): TGTGCCAGCAGCCGACAGGTTCCCTTTGGAGAGCAGTACTTC.

The CDR3 sequence: CASSLGGNWDSTYGYTF. CDR3 nucleotides: TGCGCCAGCAGCTTGGGAGGGAACTGGGATTCGACCTATGGCTACACCTTC. The V gene is TRBV5-1, the J gene TRBJ1-2; the D is unclear. The CDR3 consists of 17 residues. CDR1 and CDR2 from the germline V gene are SGHRS and YFSETQ. Trimming removed 0 bases from V and 4 bases from J, with 19 bases in between.

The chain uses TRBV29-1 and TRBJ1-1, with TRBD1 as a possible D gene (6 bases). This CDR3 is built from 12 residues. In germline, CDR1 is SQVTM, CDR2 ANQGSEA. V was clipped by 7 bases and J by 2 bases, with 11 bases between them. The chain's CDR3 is CSGGQTNTEAFF. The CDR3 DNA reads TGCAGCGGGGGGCAGACTAACACTGAAGCTTTCTTT.

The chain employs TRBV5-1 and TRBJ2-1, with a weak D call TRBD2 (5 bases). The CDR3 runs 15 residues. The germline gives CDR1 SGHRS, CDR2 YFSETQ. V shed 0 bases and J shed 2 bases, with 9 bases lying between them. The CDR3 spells CASSLASGAYNEQFF. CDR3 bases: TGCGCCAGCAGCTTGGCCAGCGGAGCCTACAATGAGCAGTTCTTC.

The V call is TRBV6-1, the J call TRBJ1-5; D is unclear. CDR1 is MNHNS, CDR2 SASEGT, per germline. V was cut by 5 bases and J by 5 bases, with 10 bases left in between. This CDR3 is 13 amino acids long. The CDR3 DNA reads TGTGCCAGCAGTCTCGACAAAGATCAGCCCCAGCATTTT. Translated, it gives CASSLDKDQPQHF.

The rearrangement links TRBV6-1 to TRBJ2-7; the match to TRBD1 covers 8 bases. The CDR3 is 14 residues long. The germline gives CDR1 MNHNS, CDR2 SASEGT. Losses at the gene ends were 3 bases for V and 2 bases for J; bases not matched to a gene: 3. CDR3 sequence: CASSDRGRTYEQYF. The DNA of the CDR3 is TGTGCCAGCAGTGACAGGGGGCGAACCTACGAGCAGTACTTC.

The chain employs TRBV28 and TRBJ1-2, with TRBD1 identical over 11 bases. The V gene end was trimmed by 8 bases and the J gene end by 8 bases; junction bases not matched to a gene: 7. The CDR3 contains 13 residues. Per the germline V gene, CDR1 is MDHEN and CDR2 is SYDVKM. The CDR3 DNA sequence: TGTGCCAGCGACTCGGGACAGGGGGAAGGCTACACCTTC. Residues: CASDSGQGEGYTF.

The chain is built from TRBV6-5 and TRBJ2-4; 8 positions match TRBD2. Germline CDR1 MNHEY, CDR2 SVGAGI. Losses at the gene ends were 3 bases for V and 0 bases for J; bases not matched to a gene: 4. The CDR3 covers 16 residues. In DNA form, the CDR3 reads TGTGCCAGCAGTTATTCTCTAGCGGGAGCCAAAAACATTCAGTACTTC. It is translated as CASSYSLAGAKNIQYF.

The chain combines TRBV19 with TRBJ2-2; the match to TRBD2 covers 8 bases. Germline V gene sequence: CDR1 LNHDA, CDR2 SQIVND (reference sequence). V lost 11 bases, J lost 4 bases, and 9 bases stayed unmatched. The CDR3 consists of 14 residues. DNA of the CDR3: TGTGCCTCCAAAGCGGGAGTTGGCACCGGGGAGCTGTTTTTT. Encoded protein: CASKAGVGTGELFF.

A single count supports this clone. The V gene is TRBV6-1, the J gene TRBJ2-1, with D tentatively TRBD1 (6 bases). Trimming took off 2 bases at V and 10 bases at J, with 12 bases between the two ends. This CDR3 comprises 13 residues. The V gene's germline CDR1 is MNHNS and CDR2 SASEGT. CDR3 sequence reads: CASSERPGDEQFF. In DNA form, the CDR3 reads TGTGCCAGCAGTGAAAGGCCAGGGGACGAGCAGTTCTTC.

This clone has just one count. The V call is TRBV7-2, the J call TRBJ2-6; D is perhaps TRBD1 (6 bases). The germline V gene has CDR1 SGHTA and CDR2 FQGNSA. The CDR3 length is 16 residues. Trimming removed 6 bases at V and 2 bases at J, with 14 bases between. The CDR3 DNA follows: TGTGCCAGCAGAGGCTCAGGGGTCCCTGGGGCCAACGTCCTGACTTTC. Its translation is CASRGSGVPGANVLTF. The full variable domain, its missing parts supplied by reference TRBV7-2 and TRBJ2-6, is GAGVSQSPSNKVTEKGKDVELRCDPISGHTALYWYRQSLGQGLEFLIYFQGNSAPDKSGLPSDRFSAERTGGSVSTLTIQRTQQEDSAVYLCASRGSGVPGANVLTFGAGSRLTVL.

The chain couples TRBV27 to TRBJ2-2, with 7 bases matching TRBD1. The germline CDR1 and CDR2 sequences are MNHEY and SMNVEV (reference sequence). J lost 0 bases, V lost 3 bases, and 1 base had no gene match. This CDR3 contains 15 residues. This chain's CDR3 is CASSFGTANTGELFF. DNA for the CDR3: TGTGCCAGCAGTTTCGGGACAGCGAACACCGGGGAGCTGTTTTTT.

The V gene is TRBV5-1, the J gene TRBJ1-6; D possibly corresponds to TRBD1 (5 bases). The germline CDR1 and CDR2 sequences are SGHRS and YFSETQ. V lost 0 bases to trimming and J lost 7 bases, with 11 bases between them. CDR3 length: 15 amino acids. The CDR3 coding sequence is TGCGCCAGCAGCTTGGCCCTCGACAGCAATTCACCCCTCCACTTT. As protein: CASSLALDSNSPLHF.